This T cell receptor beta chain was sequenced for a study of blood T cell repertoires in COVID-19. As for the study in general: The origin of the acute and convalescent COVID-19 samples was the United States, Italy and Spain.

Individuals aged about 18 to 90 years were recruited from roughly 23 US areas. Participants' own reports of clinical history determined their cohort assignment. Authors' processing steps: Scientists estimated how many nucleated cells there were by amplifying reference gene primers. The repertoire was sequenced with immunoSEQ multiplex PCR; TCRdb's copy has only in-frame clones and lacks some. D and trimming come from the DNA, and the V and J calls and clone size come from that table. This table holds roughly 200,000 clones, roughly 85% found once. Trimming took off 3 bases at V and 2 bases at J, with 19 bases between the two ends. The CDR3 totals 17 residues. Germline V gene lookup returns CDR1 SGDLS and CDR2 YYNGEE.

The sample consisted of PBMCs or T cells enriched from blood (not recorded which). The TCR originated in a woman in her thirties or forties with acute COVID-19. The chain joins TRBV9 to TRBJ2-3, with a tentative D call TRBD2 (6 bases). CDR3 coding DNA: TGTGCCAGCAGCGCCTCCTCGACTAGTTCTTACACAGATACGCAGTATTTT. This translates into CASSASSTSSYTDTQYF. Combining the CDR3 with reference TRBV9 and TRBJ2-3 gives the whole variable domain DSGVTQTPKHLITATGQRVTLRCSPRSGDLSVYWYQQSLDQGLQFLIQYYNGEERAKGNILERFSAQQFPDLHSELNLSSLELGDSALYFCASSASSTSSYTDTQYFGPGTRLTVL.